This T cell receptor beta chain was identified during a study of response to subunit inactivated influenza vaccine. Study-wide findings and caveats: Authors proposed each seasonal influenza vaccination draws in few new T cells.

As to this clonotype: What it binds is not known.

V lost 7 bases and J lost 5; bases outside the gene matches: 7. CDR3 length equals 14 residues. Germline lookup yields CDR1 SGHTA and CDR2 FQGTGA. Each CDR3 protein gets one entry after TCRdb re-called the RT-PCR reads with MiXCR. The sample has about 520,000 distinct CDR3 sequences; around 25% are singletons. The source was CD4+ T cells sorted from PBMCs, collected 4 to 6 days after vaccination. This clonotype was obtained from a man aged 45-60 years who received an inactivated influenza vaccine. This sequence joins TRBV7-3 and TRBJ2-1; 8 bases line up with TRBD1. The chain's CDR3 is CASTVDRDNNEQFF. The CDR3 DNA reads TGTGCCAGCACCGTGGACAGGGACAACAATGAGCAGTTCTTC.